These 28 T cell receptor beta chains were all obtained from the same sample, sequenced in a study of T cell responses to AZD1222 COVID-19 vaccine. Here immunoSEQ multiplex PCR was the method, and the copy in TCRdb shows in-frame clones only, minus some. Altogether about 120,000 clones are present, more than 70% being singletons, with the ten largest covering 15% to 20%. Sample: peripheral blood, taken 28 days after the second AZD1222 dose. These receptors came from an adult who received the AZD1222 COVID-19 vaccine.

J is TRBJ2-3 and V is TRBV13; no reliable D call. CDR3 length: 14 residues. The germline V gene encodes CDR1 PRHDT and CDR2 FYEKMQ (reference sequence). The V and J ends lost 3 bases and 3 bases respectively, with 10 bases between them. The CDR3 protein is CASSLPGTTDTQYF. As DNA, the CDR3 is TGTGCCAGCAGCTTGCCCGGCACGACAGATACGCAGTATTTT.

J is TRBJ1-2 and V is TRBV7-8; 9 bases agree with TRBD1. The CDR3 runs to 15 residues. The V gene's germline CDR1 is SGHVS and CDR2 FQNEAQ. Losses at the gene ends were 3 bases for V and 7 bases for J; bases not matched to a gene: 9. The CDR3 spells CASSFSGTGIGGYTF. CDR3 nucleotides: TGTGCCAGCAGCTTCTCCGGGACAGGGATTGGTGGCTACACCTTC. The variable domain in full, completed from reference TRBV7-8 and TRBJ1-2, reads GAGVSQSPRYKVAKRGQDVALRCDPISGHVSLFWYQQALGQGPEFLTYFQNEAQLDKSGLPSDRFFAERPEGSVSTLKIQRTQQEDSAVYLCASSFSGTGIGGYTFGSGTRLTVV.

The rearrangement joins TRBV6-6 to TRBJ2-3, with 8 bases identical to TRBD2. The CDR3 extends over 16 amino acids. Germline-derived CDR1 and CDR2 are MNHNY and SVGAGI (reference sequence). After removal of 5 bases from V and 0 bases from J, the junction contained 7 bases not matched to a gene. The CDR3: CASSGSASGSTDTQYF. In DNA form, the CDR3 reads TGTGCCAGCAGTGGGTCCGCTAGCGGGAGCACAGATACGCAGTATTTT.

This clone has just one count. The CDR3 sequence: CASSDPRGRPNYGYTF. The CDR3 DNA follows: TGTGCCAGCAGCGATCCCCGGGGCAGACCTAACTATGGCTACACCTTC. The chain uses TRBV9 and TRBJ1-2; D may be TRBD1 (5 bases). Per germline, CDR1 SGDLS and CDR2 YYNGEE. V lost 3 bases to trimming and J lost 0 bases, with 15 bases between them. The CDR3 has 16 residues.

This rearrangement joins TRBV9 to TRBJ2-3, with 10 bases that match TRBD1. Germline lookup yields CDR1 SGDLS and CDR2 YYNGEE. The CDR3 extends over 15 amino acids. Trimming took 5 bases from V and 5 from J; bases not matched to a gene: 8. The CDR3 DNA reads as TGTGCCAGCAGAGGTGGACAGGGGGAGCTAGATACGCAGTATTTT. Amino acid sequence: CASRGGQGELDTQYF. Full variable domain (outside the CDR3, taken from reference TRBV9 and TRBJ2-3): DSGVTQTPKHLITATGQRVTLRCSPRSGDLSVYWYQQSLDQGLQFLIQYYNGEERAKGNILERFSAQQFPDLHSELNLSSLELGDSALYFCASRGGQGELDTQYFGPGTRLTVL.

V gene TRBV7-2 combines with J gene TRBJ1-4, with 9 bases aligning to TRBD1. Losses at the gene ends were 7 bases for V and 4 bases for J; bases not matched to a gene: 4. Germline values: CDR1 SGHTA, CDR2 FQGNSA. The CDR3 consists of 14 residues. The CDR3 region has the DNA TGTGCCAGCAACCGACAGGGGGGTAATGAAAAACTGTTTTTT. It specifies CASNRQGGNEKLFF.

The chain links TRBV15 to TRBJ1-5; the D is unclear. Germline loops: CDR1 LNHNV, CDR2 YYDKDF (reference sequence). There are 16 residues in the CDR3. Trimming removed 0 bases from V and 0 bases from J, with 9 bases in between. CDR3 in DNA: TGTGCCACCAGCAGAGATTTCCCCGGTAGCAATCAGCCCCAGCATTTT. It yields the protein CATSRDFPGSNQPQHF.

The chain employs TRBV7-9 and TRBJ2-4; 8 bases fit TRBD1. The CDR3 extends over 18 amino acids. Germline CDR1 SEHNR, CDR2 FQNEAQ (reference sequence). J was trimmed by 0 bases and V by 5 bases; bases with no gene match: 12. The CDR3 DNA sequence: TGTGCCAGCAGCCCAGGGGGCGATGCTGGCTTAGCCAAAAACATTCAGTACTTC. This translates into CASSPGGDAGLAKNIQYF.

The chain has TRBV5-1 and TRBJ2-3; no clear D. V lost 1 base and J 4 bases, leaving 10 bases between the germline ends. CDR3 length: 14 amino acids. Germline-derived CDR1 and CDR2 are SGHRS and YFSETQ. The CDR3 loop is CASSLLSVPDTQYF. The CDR3, as DNA: TGCGCCAGCAGCTTGTTGTCAGTCCCAGATACGCAGTATTTT.

The chain has TRBV2 and TRBJ1-5, with 9 nucleotides matching TRBD1. CDR3 length: 15 residues. Germline lookup yields CDR1 SNHLY and CDR2 FYNNEI. The junction had 4 bases not matched to a gene; V was cut back by 7 bases and J by 0 bases. The CDR3 DNA reads TGTGCCAGCAACAGGGGGCCCGATAGCAATCAGCCCCAGCATTTT. Its translation is CASNRGPDSNQPQHF.

This clone came up many times. The chain links TRBV6-5 to TRBJ1-1; D is unresolved. Germline CDR1 MNHEY, CDR2 SVGAGI. V was trimmed by 6 bases and J by 1 base, leaving 6 bases between them. The CDR3 loop spans 12 amino acids. In DNA, the CDR3 is TGTGCCAGCAGGTCAGGGAACACTGAAGCTTTCTTT. Amino acid sequence: CASRSGNTEAFF.

The rearrangement joins TRBV6-4 to TRBJ2-5, with 12 bases fitting TRBD2. After removal of 8 bases from V and 5 bases from J, the junction contained 9 bases not matched to a gene. The CDR3 is 15 amino acids. Germline assignment: CDR1 MRHNA and CDR2 SNTAGT. CDR3 nucleotides: TGTGCCAGCTCCTCTAGCGGGAGGGCCGGGGAGACCCAGTACTTC. Translation gives CASSSSGRAGETQYF.

The chain has TRBV5-8 and TRBJ1-2, with D possibly being TRBD1 (6 bases). V gave up 3 bases and J gave up 7 bases, with 10 bases separating them. Germline lookup yields CDR1 SGHTS and CDR2 YDEGEE. The CDR3 consists of 12 residues. This chain's CDR3 is CASSYYRAGYTF. CDR3 bases: TGTGCCAGCAGCTACTACAGGGCTGGCTACACCTTC.

This sequence joins TRBV13 and TRBJ2-3; 11 bases agree with TRBD2. The trim removed 7 bases at V and 5 bases at J, leaving 8 bases unmatched. This CDR3 has 15 amino acids. CDR1 PRHDT and CDR2 FYEKMQ come from the germline V gene (reference sequence). CDR3 residues: CASIRRGLAVDTQYF. CDR3 in DNA: TGTGCCAGCATCCGAAGGGGACTAGCGGTAGATACGCAGTATTTT.

This chain joins TRBV18 and TRBJ2-5, with D uncertain. V lost 3 bases, J lost 1 base, and 6 bases lay in between. The CDR3 extends over 13 amino acids. Germline V gene sequence: CDR1 KGHSH, CDR2 LQKENI. This chain's CDR3 is CASSPTSQETQYF. The CDR3 DNA follows: TGTGCCAGCTCACCTACCAGCCAAGAGACCCAGTACTTC.

The chain carries TRBV27 and TRBJ2-7; possibly TRBD1 or TRBD2 for D (5 bases each). The CDR3 runs 14 residues. Trimming left V 5 bases short and J 7 bases short, with 18 bases between. Germline V gene lookup returns CDR1 MNHEY and CDR2 SMNVEV (reference sequence). The DNA of the CDR3 is TGTGCCAGCAGTGTCCGGGACGGCAGAGTTGAGCAGTACTTC. Its translation: CASSVRDGRVEQYF.

The chain is built from TRBV5-1 and TRBJ2-1; TRBD1 aligns across 7 bases. The CDR3 contains 16 residues. V shed 4 bases and J 0 bases; nucleotides not matched to a gene: 7. Germline CDR1 SGHRS, CDR2 YFSETQ. CDR3: CASSPGTADSYNEQFF. As DNA, the CDR3 is TGCGCCAGCAGCCCGGGGACAGCGGACTCCTACAATGAGCAGTTCTTC.

The chain combines TRBV7-9 with TRBJ1-5; TRBD1 aligns across 8 bases. V was clipped by 5 bases and J by 0 bases; unmatched bases: 6. Germline V lookup: CDR1 SEHNR, CDR2 FQNEAQ (reference sequence). CDR3 length equals 16 residues. CDR3 bases: TGTGCCAGCAGCCCCGGGACAGGTTATAGCAATCAGCCCCAGCATTTT. Encoded protein: CASSPGTGYSNQPQHF. Looking up the rest from reference TRBV7-9 and TRBJ1-5 gives the full variable domain: DTGVSQNPRHKITKRGQNVTFRCDPISEHNRLYWYRQTLGQGPEFLTYFQNEAQLEKSRLLSDRFSAERPKGSFSTLEIQRTEQGDSAMYLCASSPGTGYSNQPQHFGDGTRLSIL.

The chain links TRBV4-1 to TRBJ1-1, with D perhaps TRBD1 (5 bases). V lost 4 bases, J lost 3 bases, and 15 bases lay in between. Germline V lookup: CDR1 MGHRA, CDR2 YSYEKL. The CDR3 is made up of 15 amino acids. CDR3 protein: CASSRIQGGDTEAFF. The CDR3 region has the DNA TGCGCCAGCAGCCGGATCCAGGGAGGAGACACTGAAGCTTTCTTT.

V is TRBV6-1 and J is TRBJ2-2; D uncertain. The CDR3 consists of 13 residues. V dropped 0 bases and J dropped 7 bases, with 6 bases sitting between them. Germline V gene lookup returns CDR1 MNHNS and CDR2 SASEGT. The CDR3 coding sequence is TGTGCCAGCAGTGAAGCTTCGGTCGGGGAGCTGTTTTTT. This codes for CASSEASVGELFF.

This chain joins TRBV4-1 and TRBJ1-1; no firm D call. Germline assignment: CDR1 MGHRA and CDR2 YSYEKL. V was clipped by 0 bases and J by 1 base, with 6 bases between them. CDR3 size: 14 residues. Here the CDR3 DNA reads TGCGCCAGCAGCCAAGATAGTCAGAACACTGAAGCTTTCTTT. It encodes CASSQDSQNTEAFF.

The chain employs TRBV7-9 and TRBJ2-6; D uncertain. This CDR3 comprises 13 residues. Trimming removed 4 bases from V and 3 bases from J, with 4 bases in between. Germline V gene sequence: CDR1 SEHNR, CDR2 FQNEAQ (reference sequence). CDR3 sequence reads: CASSSYGANVLTF. Here the CDR3 DNA reads TGTGCCAGCAGCTCTTATGGGGCCAACGTCCTGACTTTC.

This chain links TRBV27 with TRBJ2-2; D might be TRBD2 (5 bases). V lost 4 bases to trimming and J lost 1 base, with 13 bases between them. Germline CDR1 is MNHEY and CDR2 is SMNVEV (reference sequence). The length of the CDR3 is 16 residues. The CDR3 nucleotides read TGTGCCAGCAGTTCCCGGTGGGGAGAGAACACCGGGGAGCTGTTTTTT. Its protein is CASSSRWGENTGELFF.

A few counts support this clone. This sequence joins TRBV11-2 and TRBJ1-1; D is unclear. Trimming left V 5 bases short and J 6 bases short, with 10 bases between. This CDR3 is built from 12 residues. Germline CDR1 reads SGHAT; CDR2 reads FQNNGV. The CDR3 nucleotides read TGTGCCAGCAGCCCTGAACTCTCTGAAGCTTTCTTT. It yields the protein CASSPELSEAFF. Combining the CDR3 with reference TRBV11-2 and TRBJ1-1 gives the whole variable domain EAGVAQSPRYKIIEKRQSVAFWCNPISGHATLYWYQQILGQGPKLLIQFQNNGVVDDSQLPKDRFSAERLKGVDSTLKIQPAKLEDSAVYLCASSPELSEAFFGQGTRLTVV.

This clone has a handful of counts. The V gene is TRBV9, the J gene TRBJ2-3; 13 bases agree with TRBD2. V shed 0 bases, J shed 8 bases, and the junction held 6 bases outside the gene matches. The CDR3 length is 16 residues. Germline CDR1 and CDR2: SGDLS and YYNGEE. CDR3 in amino acids: CASSVGLAGGGGTQYF. In nucleotides, the CDR3 is TGTGCCAGCAGCGTAGGACTAGCGGGGGGCGGAGGTACGCAGTATTTT.

The chain carries TRBV3-1 (or the pseudogene TRBV3-2) and TRBJ1-2; a weak D match, TRBD1 (6 bases). Trimming removed 4 bases from V and 2 bases from J, with 8 bases in between. The CDR3 consists of 13 residues. The germline CDR1 and CDR2 sequences are LGHDT and YNNKEL (reference sequence). CDR3 region: CASSLGQNYGYTF. CDR3 DNA: TGTGCCAGCAGCCTGGGACAAAACTATGGCTACACCTTC.

The chain couples TRBV7-8 to TRBJ1-5, with D tentatively TRBD1 (6 bases). The CDR3 loop spans 14 amino acids. The ends were cut back, 5 bases at V and 4 bases at J, with 12 bases in the middle. The V gene's germline CDR1 is SGHVS and CDR2 FQNEAQ. This CDR3 reads CASSQLDRNQPQHF. In DNA form, the CDR3 reads TGTGCCAGCAGCCAACTCGACAGGAATCAGCCCCAGCATTTT.

The CDR3 here is CASTSGQLVDGYTF. The CDR3 bases are TGTGCCAGCACCTCGGGACAGTTGGTGGACGGCTACACCTTC. V gene TRBV9 combines with J gene TRBJ1-2, with TRBD1 matching 7 bases. Germline V CDR1 and CDR2: SGDLS, YYNGEE. This CDR3 region has 14 residues. The V and J ends lost 6 bases and 8 bases, in that order; junction bases with no gene match: 13.